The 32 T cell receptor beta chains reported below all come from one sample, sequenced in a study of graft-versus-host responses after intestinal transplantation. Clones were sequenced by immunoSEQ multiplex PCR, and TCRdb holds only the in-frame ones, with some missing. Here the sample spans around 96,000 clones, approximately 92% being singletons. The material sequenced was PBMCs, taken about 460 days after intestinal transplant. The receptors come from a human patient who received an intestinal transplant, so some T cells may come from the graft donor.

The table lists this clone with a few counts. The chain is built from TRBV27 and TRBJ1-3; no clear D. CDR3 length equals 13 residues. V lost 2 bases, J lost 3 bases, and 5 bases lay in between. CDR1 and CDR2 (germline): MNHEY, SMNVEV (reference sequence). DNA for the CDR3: TGTGCCAGCAGTTTACGGGGTGGAAACACCATATATTTT. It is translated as CASSLRGGNTIYF.

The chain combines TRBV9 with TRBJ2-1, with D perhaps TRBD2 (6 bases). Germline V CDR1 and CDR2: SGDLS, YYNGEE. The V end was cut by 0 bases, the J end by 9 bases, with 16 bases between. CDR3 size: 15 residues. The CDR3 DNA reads TGTGCCAGCAGCGTAGAAGGGGACCTAGCGCCTGAGCAGTTCTTC. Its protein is CASSVEGDLAPEQFF.

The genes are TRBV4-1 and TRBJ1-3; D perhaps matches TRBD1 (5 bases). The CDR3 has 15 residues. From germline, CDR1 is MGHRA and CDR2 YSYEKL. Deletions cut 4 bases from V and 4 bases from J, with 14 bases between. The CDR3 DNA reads TGCGCCAGCAGCCCGCCGAGGGGCCGAGGAAACACCATATATTTT. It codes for CASSPPRGRGNTIYF.

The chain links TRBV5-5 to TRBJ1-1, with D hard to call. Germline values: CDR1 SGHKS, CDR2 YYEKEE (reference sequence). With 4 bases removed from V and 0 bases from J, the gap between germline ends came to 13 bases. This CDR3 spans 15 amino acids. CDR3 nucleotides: TGTGCCAGCAGCCCCCCTCAGACGGTGAACACTGAAGCTTTCTTT. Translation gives CASSPPQTVNTEAFF.

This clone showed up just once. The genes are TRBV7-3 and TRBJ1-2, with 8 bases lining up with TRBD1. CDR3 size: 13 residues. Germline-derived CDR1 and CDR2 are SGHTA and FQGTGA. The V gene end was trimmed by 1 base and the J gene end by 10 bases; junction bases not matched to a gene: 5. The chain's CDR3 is CASSLNGQGDYTF. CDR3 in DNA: TGTGCCAGCAGCTTAAACGGACAGGGTGACTACACCTTC.

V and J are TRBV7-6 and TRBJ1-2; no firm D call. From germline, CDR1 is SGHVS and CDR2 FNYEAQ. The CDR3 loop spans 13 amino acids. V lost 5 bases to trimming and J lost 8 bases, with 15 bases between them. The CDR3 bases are TGTGCCAGCAGCGGCCGGACGGCCCTGGGCTACACCTTC. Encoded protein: CASSGRTALGYTF.

The CDR3, as DNA: TGTGCCAGCAGTGAGCAGGGGGAAGAAGAGACCCAGTACTTC. Its protein is CASSEQGEEETQYF. This chain uses TRBV25-1 with TRBJ2-5, with 7 bases lining up with TRBD1. CDR3 length equals 14 residues. V shed 3 bases and J 3 bases; nucleotides not matched to a gene: 4. Per the germline V gene, CDR1 is MGHDK and CDR2 is SYGVNS.

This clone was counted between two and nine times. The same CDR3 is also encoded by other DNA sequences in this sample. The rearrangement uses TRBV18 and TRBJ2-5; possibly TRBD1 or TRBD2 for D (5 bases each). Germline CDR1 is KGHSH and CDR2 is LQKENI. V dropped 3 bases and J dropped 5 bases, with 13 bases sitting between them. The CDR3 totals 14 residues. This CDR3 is CASSPGRGGETQYF. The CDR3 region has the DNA TGTGCCAGCTCACCGGGTCGGGGCGGGGAGACCCAGTACTTC.

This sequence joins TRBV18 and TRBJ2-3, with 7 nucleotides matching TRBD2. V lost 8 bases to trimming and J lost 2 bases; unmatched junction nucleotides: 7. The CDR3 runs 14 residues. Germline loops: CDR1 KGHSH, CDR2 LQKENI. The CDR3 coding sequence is TGTGCCAGCCGCGGGAGTCTTTCCACAGATACGCAGTATTTT. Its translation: CASRGSLSTDTQYF.

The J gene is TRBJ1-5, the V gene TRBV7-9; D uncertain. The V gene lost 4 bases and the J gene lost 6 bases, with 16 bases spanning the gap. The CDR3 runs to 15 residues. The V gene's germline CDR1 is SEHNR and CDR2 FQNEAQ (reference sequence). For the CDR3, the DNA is TGTGCCAGCAGCTCCGTCGAAAGAAGTGTTCAGCCCCAGCATTTT. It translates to CASSSVERSVQPQHF.

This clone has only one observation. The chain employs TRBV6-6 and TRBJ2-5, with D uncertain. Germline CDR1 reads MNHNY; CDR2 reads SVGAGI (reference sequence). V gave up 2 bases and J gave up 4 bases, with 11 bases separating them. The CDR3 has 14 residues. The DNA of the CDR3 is TGTGCCAGCAGTTACCCGGTAACCGGAGAGACCCAGTACTTC. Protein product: CASSYPVTGETQYF.

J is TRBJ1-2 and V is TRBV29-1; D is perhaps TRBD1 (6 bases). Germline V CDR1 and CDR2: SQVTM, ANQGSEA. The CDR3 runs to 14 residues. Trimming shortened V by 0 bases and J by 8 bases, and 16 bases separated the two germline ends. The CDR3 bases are TGCAGCGTTGAAGATTCAGGCAGGGGATTCGGCTACACCTTC. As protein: CSVEDSGRGFGYTF.

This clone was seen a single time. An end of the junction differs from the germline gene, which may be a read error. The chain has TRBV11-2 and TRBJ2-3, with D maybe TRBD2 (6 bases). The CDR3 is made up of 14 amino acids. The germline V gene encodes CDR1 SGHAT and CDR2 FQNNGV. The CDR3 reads CASSLAVHTDTQYF. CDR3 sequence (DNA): TGTGCCAGCAGTTTAGCGGTCCACACAGATACGCAGTATTTT.

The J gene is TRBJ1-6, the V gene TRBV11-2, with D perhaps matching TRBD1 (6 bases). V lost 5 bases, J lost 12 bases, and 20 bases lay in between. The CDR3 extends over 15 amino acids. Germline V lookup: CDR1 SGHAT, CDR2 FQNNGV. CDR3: CASSPRPGTSEPLHF. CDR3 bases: TGTGCCAGCAGCCCACGACCCGGGACATCCGAACCCCTCCACTTT.

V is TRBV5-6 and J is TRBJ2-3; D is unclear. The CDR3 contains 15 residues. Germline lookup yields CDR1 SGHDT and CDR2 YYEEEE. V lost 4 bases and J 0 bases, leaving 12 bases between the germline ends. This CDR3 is CASSPDPTSTDTQYF. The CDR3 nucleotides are TGTGCCAGCAGCCCGGACCCTACTAGCACAGATACGCAGTATTTT.

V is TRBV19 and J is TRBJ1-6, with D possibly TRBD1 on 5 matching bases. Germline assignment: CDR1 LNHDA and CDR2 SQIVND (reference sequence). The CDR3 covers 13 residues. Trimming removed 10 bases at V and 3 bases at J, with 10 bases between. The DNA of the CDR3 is TGTGCCACCACGGGGGGCTATAATTCACCCCTCCACTTT. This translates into CATTGGYNSPLHF.

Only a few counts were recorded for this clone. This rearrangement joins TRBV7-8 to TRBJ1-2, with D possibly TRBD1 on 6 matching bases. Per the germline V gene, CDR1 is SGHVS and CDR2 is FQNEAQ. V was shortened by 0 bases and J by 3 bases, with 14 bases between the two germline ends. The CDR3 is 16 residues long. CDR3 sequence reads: CASSLAKGGEDYGYTF. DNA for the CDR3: TGTGCCAGCAGCTTAGCAAAAGGGGGGGAGGACTATGGCTACACCTTC.

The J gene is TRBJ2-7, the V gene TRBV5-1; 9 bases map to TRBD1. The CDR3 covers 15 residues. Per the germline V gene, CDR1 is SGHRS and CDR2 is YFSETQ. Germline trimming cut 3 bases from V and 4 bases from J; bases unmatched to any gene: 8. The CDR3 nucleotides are TGCGCCAGCAGCTCGGAGGGACAGGGAAAATACGAGCAGTACTTC. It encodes CASSSEGQGKYEQYF.

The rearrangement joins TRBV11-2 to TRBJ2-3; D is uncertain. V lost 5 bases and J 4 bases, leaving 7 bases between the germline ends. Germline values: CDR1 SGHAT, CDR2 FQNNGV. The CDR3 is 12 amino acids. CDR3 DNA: TGTGCCAGCAGCCCATGGGCAGATACGCAGTATTTT. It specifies CASSPWADTQYF. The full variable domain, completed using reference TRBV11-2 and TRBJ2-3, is EAGVAQSPRYKIIEKRQSVAFWCNPISGHATLYWYQQILGQGPKLLIQFQNNGVVDDSQLPKDRFSAERLKGVDSTLKIQPAKLEDSAVYLCASSPWADTQYFGPGTRLTVL.

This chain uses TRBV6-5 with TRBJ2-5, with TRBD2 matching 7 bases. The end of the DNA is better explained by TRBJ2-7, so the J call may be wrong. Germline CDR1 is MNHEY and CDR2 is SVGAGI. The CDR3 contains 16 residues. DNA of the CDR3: TGTGCCAGCAGTTACTCGAAGGGGAGGGTGGGTAACGAGCAGTACTTC. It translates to CASSYSKGRVGNEQYF.

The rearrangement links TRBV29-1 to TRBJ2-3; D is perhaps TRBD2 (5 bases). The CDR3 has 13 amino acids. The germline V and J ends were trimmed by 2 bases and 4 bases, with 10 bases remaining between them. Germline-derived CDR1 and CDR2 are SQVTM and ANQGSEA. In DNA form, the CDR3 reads TGCAGCGTTGAATTTAGCGTGGCAGATACGCAGTATTTT. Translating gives CSVEFSVADTQYF.

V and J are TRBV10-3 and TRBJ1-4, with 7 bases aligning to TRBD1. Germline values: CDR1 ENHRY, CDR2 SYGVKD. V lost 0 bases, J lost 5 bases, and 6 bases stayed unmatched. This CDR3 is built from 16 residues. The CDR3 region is CAISESSAGGNEKLFF. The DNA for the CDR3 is TGTGCCATCAGTGAGTCGAGTGCAGGGGGGAATGAAAAACTGTTTTTT.

The CDR3 loop reads CASSLRDRTGADTQYF. In DNA form, the CDR3 reads TGTGCCAGCAGCTTAAGGGACAGGACGGGGGCAGATACGCAGTATTTT. This sequence joins TRBV7-9 and TRBJ2-3, with 8 nucleotides matching TRBD1. CDR1 and CDR2 (germline): SEHNR, FQNEAQ (reference sequence). There are 16 residues in the CDR3. V shed 2 bases, J shed 4 bases, and the junction held 8 bases outside the gene matches.

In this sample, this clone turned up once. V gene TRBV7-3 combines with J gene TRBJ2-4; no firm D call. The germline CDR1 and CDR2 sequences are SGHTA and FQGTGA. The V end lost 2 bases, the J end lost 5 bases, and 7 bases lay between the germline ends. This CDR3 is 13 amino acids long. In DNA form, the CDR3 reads TGTGCCAGCAGCTTATCGGTAGAAAACATTCAGTACTTC. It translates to CASSLSVENIQYF.

The CDR3 reads CATRTYGVHDEQFF. The CDR3 nucleotides are TGTGCCACCCGGACCTACGGGGTACACGATGAGCAGTTCTTC. The chain uses TRBV27 and TRBJ2-1, with D maybe TRBD2 (5 bases). The germline CDR1 and CDR2 sequences are MNHEY and SMNVEV (reference sequence). There are 14 residues in the CDR3. The V end was cut by 10 bases, the J end by 8 bases, with 21 bases between.

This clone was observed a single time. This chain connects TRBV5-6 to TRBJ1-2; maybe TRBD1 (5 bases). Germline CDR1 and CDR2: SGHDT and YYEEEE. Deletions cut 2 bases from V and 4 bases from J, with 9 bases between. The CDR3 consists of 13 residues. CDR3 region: CASSLVDSYGYTF. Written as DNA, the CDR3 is TGTGCCAGCAGCTTAGTCGACAGCTATGGCTACACCTTC. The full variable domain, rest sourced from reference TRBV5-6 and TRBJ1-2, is DAGVTQSPTHLIKTRGQQVTLRCSPKSGHDTVSWYQQALGQGPQFIFQYYEEEERQRGNFPDRFSGHQFPNYSSELNVNALLLGDSALYLCASSLVDSYGYTFGSGTRLTVV.

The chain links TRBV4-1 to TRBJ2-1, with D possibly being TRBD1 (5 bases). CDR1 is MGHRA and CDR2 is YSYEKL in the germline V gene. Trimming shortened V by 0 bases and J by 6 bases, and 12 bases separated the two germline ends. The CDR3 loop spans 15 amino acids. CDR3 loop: CASSQDRSGSNEQFF. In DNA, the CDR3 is TGCGCCAGCAGCCAAGATCGGTCAGGGTCCAATGAGCAGTTCTTC.

The CDR3 coding sequence is TGTGCCAGCAGCTTAGAGAGGCGGGACCAAGAGACCCAGTACTTC. Translation gives CASSLERRDQETQYF. The chain links TRBV7-8 to TRBJ2-5, with TRBD2 as a possible D gene (5 bases). The CDR3 sequence is 15 residues long. Germline CDR1 and CDR2: SGHVS and FQNEAQ. Trimming took 1 base from V and 0 from J, leaving 9 bases between them.

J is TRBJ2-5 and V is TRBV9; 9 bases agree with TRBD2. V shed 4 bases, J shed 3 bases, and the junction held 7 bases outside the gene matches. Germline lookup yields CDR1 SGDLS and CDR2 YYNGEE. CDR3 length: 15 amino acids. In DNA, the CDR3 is TGTGCCAGCAGCCCGGGACTAGCACTAAAAGAGACCCAGTACTTC. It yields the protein CASSPGLALKETQYF.

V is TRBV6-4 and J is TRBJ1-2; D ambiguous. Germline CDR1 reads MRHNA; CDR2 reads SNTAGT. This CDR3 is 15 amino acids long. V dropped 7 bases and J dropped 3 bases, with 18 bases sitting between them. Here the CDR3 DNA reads TGTGCCAGCACCACGGGCAGCCTTCGGGACTATGGCTACACCTTC. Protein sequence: CASTTGSLRDYGYTF.

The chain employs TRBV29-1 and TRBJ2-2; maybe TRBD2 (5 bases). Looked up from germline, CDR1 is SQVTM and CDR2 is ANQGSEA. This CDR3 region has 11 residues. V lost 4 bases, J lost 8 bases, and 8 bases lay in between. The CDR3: CSVAGSGELFF. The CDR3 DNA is TGCAGCGTTGCGGGATCGGGGGAGCTGTTTTTT.

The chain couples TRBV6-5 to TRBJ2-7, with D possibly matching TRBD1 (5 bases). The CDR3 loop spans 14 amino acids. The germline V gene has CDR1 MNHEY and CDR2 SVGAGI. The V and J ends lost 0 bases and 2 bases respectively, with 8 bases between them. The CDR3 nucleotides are TGTGCCAGCAGTTACTCGGCCAGGGCCTACGAGCAGTACTTC. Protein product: CASSYSARAYEQYF.